This record concerns one T cell receptor beta chain sequence. These data originate in a study of T cells after somatic rescue of genetic block. The assay was immunoSEQ multiplex PCR, and TCRdb's table has in-frame clones only and misses some. The repertoire consists of 95,000 to 120,000 clones, with 90% to 95% occurring once and the leading ten covering 1.4%. Germline V lookup: CDR1 SGHAT, CDR2 FQNNGV. V lost 4 bases to trimming and J lost 7 bases; unmatched junction nucleotides: 9. The CDR3 extends over 16 amino acids. This sequence originates from a woman under 30. The V gene is TRBV11-2, the J gene TRBJ2-1; 11 nucleotides align to TRBD2. Sample: peripheral blood mononuclear cells (PBMCs). As DNA, the CDR3 is TGTGCCAGCAGCTCTACTAGCGGGGGACGCAGGAATGAGCAGTTCTTC. It translates to CASSSTSGGRRNEQFF. The variable domain in full, with the rest retrieved from reference TRBV11-2 and TRBJ2-1, is EAGVAQSPRYKIIEKRQSVAFWCNPISGHATLYWYQQILGQGPKLLIQFQNNGVVDDSQLPKDRFSAERLKGVDSTLKIQPAKLEDSAVYLCASSSTSGGRRNEQFFGPGTRLTVL.